The 20 T cell receptor beta chains in this list originate from one sample, sequenced in a study of T cells after yellow fever vaccination. TCRdb re-called the 5' RACE reads through MiXCR, storing one row per CDR3 protein. Counted here are 620,000 or so distinct CDR3 sequences, around a sixth occurring once; the ten biggest clones make up 15% to 20%. The starting material was PBMCs, obtained around 5 days after the first yellow fever vaccination. The receptors derive from a man younger than 30 who received the YFV17D yellow fever vaccine.

There are a few counts of this clonotype. The CDR3 loop reads CASSQDPLTDTQYF. The CDR3 region has the DNA TGCGCCAGCAGCCAAGATCCGCTGACAGATACGCAGTATTTT. The chain couples TRBV4-3 to TRBJ2-3; the D is unclear. CDR3 length: 14 residues. Trimming took off 0 bases at V and 3 bases at J, with 7 bases between the two ends. Germline values: CDR1 LGHNA, CDR2 YSLEER.

This clonotype was observed a handful of times. The CDR3 loop is CASSSPGDLINYGYTF. The CDR3 DNA reads as TGTGCCAGCAGTTCACCAGGGGACTTGATTAACTATGGCTACACCTTC. The chain uses TRBV6-2 or TRBV6-3 and TRBJ1-2, with TRBD1 as a possible D gene (6 bases). Germline lookup yields CDR1 MNHEY and CDR2 SVGEGT. Trimming cost V 4 bases and J 1 base, with 16 bases left between them. This CDR3 is built from 16 residues.

The V call is TRBV15, the J call TRBJ2-3, with D maybe TRBD1 (6 bases). Trimming took off 0 bases at V and 2 bases at J, with 18 bases between the two ends. Germline V lookup: CDR1 LNHNV, CDR2 YYDKDF (reference sequence). The CDR3 spans 18 residues. The CDR3 DNA reads as TGTGCCACCAGCAGAGATCGGCACACACAGGGACCCACAGATACGCAGTATTTT. As protein: CATSRDRHTQGPTDTQYF.

V usage is TRBV9 and J usage is TRBJ2-1; D unresolved. V shed 3 bases and J shed 5 bases, with 15 bases lying between them. Germline V gene data show CDR1 as SGDLS and CDR2 as YYNGEE. CDR3 length equals 15 residues. CDR3 nucleotide sequence: TGTGCCAGCAGCGCCGGAGCCACGTGGAACAATGAGCAGTTCTTC. Translated, it gives CASSAGATWNNEQFF.

This clonotype turned up a few times. The chain uses TRBV5-1 and TRBJ1-5; 10 bases are a match to TRBD1. J gave up 3 bases and V 0 bases, and 6 bases lay outside the gene matches. Germline values: CDR1 SGHRS, CDR2 YFSETQ. The CDR3 sequence is 17 residues long. The CDR3 region has the DNA TGCGCCAGCAGCTTGGGACAGGGGGCTTTGAACAATCAGCCCCAGCATTTT. Amino acids: CASSLGQGALNNQPQHF. The whole variable domain, remainder taken from reference TRBV5-1 and TRBJ1-5, is KAGVTQTPRYLIKTRGQQVTLSCSPISGHRSVSWYQQTPGQGLQFLFEYFSETQRNKGNFPGRFSGRQFSNSRSEMNVSTLELGDSALYLCASSLGQGALNNQPQHFGDGTRLSIL.

The chain links TRBV5-4 to TRBJ2-2; 7 nucleotides line up with TRBD1. V shed 1 base and J 4 bases; nucleotides not matched to a gene: 7. The CDR3 totals 16 residues. Germline-derived CDR1 and CDR2 are SGHNT and YYREEE (reference sequence). The CDR3 sequence is CASSLIGGNPTGELFF. The DNA of the CDR3 is TGTGCCAGCAGCTTGATAGGGGGCAATCCCACCGGGGAGCTGTTTTTT.

This chain links TRBV24-1 with TRBJ2-7; no reliable D call. This CDR3 region has 14 residues. The germline V gene has CDR1 KGHDR and CDR2 SFDVKD. V shed 6 bases and J shed 3 bases, with 14 bases lying between them. Here the CDR3 reads CATSKGISDYEQYV. The CDR3, as DNA: TGTGCCACCAGTAAAGGGATCTCGGACTACGAGCAGTACGTC.

This sequence joins TRBV6-2 or TRBV6-3 and TRBJ2-7; D might be TRBD1 or TRBD2, each matching 6 bases. Germline V CDR1 and CDR2: MNHEY, SVGEGT. The CDR3 is 16 amino acids. Trimming took off 6 bases at V and 2 bases at J, with 20 bases between the two ends. CDR3: CASRDPGGRNPYEQYV. The CDR3 DNA sequence: TGTGCCAGCAGGGATCCCGGGGGCCGCAATCCCTACGAGCAGTACGTC.

This clonotype has ten or more counts. The chain employs TRBV25-1 and TRBJ2-7; 11 positions agree with TRBD1. V gave up 6 bases and J gave up 5 bases; unmatched junction bases: 9. This CDR3 is 15 amino acids long. Per the germline V gene, CDR1 is MGHDK and CDR2 is SYGVNS. For the CDR3, the DNA is TGTGCCAGCAGCCGCTGGACAGGGGGCTACAACGAGCAGTACTTC. This sequence encodes CASSRWTGGYNEQYF.

V usage is TRBV2 and J usage is TRBJ2-3; 11 bases match TRBD2. The V segment lost 7 bases and the J segment 4 bases; nucleotides outside the gene matches: 13. CDR3 length: 17 amino acids. The germline V gene has CDR1 SNHLY and CDR2 FYNNEI. The CDR3 loop is CASIAVYSGGAADTQYF. DNA for the CDR3: TGTGCCAGCATCGCGGTGTATAGCGGGGGGGCCGCAGATACGCAGTATTTT.

This chain links TRBV12-3 or TRBV12-4 with TRBJ2-1; D is unclear. Between the trimmed V and J ends, which lost 1 base and 4 bases, there was a span of 8 bases. The CDR3 contains 14 residues. Written as DNA, the CDR3 is TGTGCCAGCAGTTTAGAGCAGTGGTACAATGAGCAGTTCTTC. This translates into CASSLEQWYNEQFF.

This clonotype was picked up a small number of times. V usage is TRBV4-3 and J usage is TRBJ1-4; perhaps TRBD1 as D (5 bases). Germline CDR1 reads LGHNA; CDR2 reads YSLEER. Trimming left V 0 bases short and J 4 bases short, with 18 bases between. The CDR3 has 18 amino acids. The CDR3 region is CASSQEGPQGWGNEKLFF. The CDR3 DNA is TGCGCCAGCAGCCAAGAAGGTCCCCAGGGTTGGGGTAATGAAAAACTGTTTTTT.

This clonotype came up a few times. The V and J genes are TRBV6-1 and TRBJ1-1, with D hard to call. Germline CDR1 is MNHNS and CDR2 is SASEGT. The CDR3 is 14 amino acids. Between the trimmed V and J ends, which lost 1 base and 5 bases, there was a span of 11 bases. Here the CDR3 DNA reads TGTGCCAGCAGTGAAGACGGGTTGTGGACTGAAGCTTTCTTT. This gives the protein CASSEDGLWTEAFF.

This chain connects TRBV27 to TRBJ2-3, with D possibly matching TRBD1 (6 bases). Trimming cost V 7 bases and J 2 bases, with 19 bases left between them. The germline V gene has CDR1 MNHEY and CDR2 SMNVEV (reference sequence). The CDR3 is 16 residues long. The CDR3 here is CASKRKQGRITDTQYF. The DNA for the CDR3 is TGTGCCAGCAAGAGGAAACAGGGAAGGATCACAGATACGCAGTATTTT.

The chain couples TRBV7-2 to TRBJ2-7; D is unclear. In germline, CDR1 is SGHTA, CDR2 FQGNSA. Trimming cost V 3 bases and J 2 bases, with 14 bases left between them. The CDR3 loop spans 15 amino acids. CDR3 in DNA: TGTGCCAGCAGCTTGCCCGGGTCGCTTGCCTACGAGCAGTACTTC. Its protein is CASSLPGSLAYEQYF.

The chain carries TRBV6-1 and TRBJ1-6, with unresolved D. The germline V gene has CDR1 MNHNS and CDR2 SASEGT. The CDR3 sequence is 13 residues long. Trimming took off 6 bases at V and 4 bases at J, with 7 bases between the two ends. The CDR3 DNA is TGTGCCAGCAGGACTTTATATAATTCACCCCTCCACTTT. As protein: CASRTLYNSPLHF.

The chain joins TRBV19 to TRBJ2-7, with D possibly TRBD2 on 5 matching bases. The ends were cut back, 6 bases at V and 5 bases at J, with 14 bases in the middle. The length of the CDR3 is 13 residues. CDR1 and CDR2 (germline): LNHDA, SQIVND (reference sequence). The CDR3 sequence: CASRGAPAHEQYF. The CDR3 nucleotides read TGTGCCAGTAGGGGAGCCCCGGCCCACGAGCAGTACTTC.

J is TRBJ1-3 and V is TRBV12-3 or TRBV12-4; D unclear. The CDR3 spans 14 residues. V was shortened by 7 bases and J by 4 bases, with 14 bases between the two germline ends. The CDR3 region is CASTSWRAGNTIYF. For the CDR3, the DNA is TGTGCCAGCACCTCCTGGCGGGCCGGAAACACCATATATTTT.

The chain recombines TRBV5-1 with TRBJ2-7; possible D gene TRBD1, 6 bases. Germline V gives CDR1 SGHRS, CDR2 YFSETQ. V was pared by 3 bases and J by 2 bases, with 15 bases between. This CDR3 is 15 amino acids long. The CDR3 region has the DNA TGCGCCAGCAGCTCCCGGGACGGACAGCCCTACGAGCAGTACGTC. This encodes CASSSRDGQPYEQYV.

The chain couples TRBV11-1 to TRBJ1-6; D is possibly TRBD1 (5 bases). The CDR3 length is 19 residues. Germline V gives CDR1 SGHAT, CDR2 FQDESV (reference sequence). Trimming took off 1 base at V and 3 bases at J, with 19 bases between the two ends. The CDR3 spells CASSLGSLRDPLYNSPLHF. In DNA, the CDR3 is TGTGCCAGCAGCTTAGGGTCTCTTCGGGACCCCCTCTATAATTCACCCCTCCACTTT.